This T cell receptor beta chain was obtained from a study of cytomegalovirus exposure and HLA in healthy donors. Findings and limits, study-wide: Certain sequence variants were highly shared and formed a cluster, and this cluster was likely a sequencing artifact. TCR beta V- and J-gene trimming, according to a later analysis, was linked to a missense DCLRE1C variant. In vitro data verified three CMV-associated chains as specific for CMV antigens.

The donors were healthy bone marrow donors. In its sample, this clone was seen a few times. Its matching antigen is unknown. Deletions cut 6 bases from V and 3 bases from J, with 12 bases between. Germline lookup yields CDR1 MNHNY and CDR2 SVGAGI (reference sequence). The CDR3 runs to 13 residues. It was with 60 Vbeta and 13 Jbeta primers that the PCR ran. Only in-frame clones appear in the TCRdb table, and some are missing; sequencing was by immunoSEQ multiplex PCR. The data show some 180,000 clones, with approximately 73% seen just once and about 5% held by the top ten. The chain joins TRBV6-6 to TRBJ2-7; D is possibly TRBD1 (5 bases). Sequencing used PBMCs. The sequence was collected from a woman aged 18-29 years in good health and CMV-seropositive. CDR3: CASRGDRDYEQYF. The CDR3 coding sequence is TGTGCCAGCAGAGGCGACAGAGACTACGAGCAGTACTTC.